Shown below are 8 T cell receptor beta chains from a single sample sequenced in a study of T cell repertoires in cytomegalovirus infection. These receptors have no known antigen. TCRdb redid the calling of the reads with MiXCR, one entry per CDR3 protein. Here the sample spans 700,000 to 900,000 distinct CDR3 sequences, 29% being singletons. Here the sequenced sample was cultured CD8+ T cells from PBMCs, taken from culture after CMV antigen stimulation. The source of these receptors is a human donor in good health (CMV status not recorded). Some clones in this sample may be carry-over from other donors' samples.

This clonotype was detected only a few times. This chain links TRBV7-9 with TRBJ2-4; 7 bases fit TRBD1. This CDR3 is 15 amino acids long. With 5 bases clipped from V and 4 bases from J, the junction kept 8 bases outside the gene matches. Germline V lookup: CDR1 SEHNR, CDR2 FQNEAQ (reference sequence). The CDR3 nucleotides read TGTGCCAGCAGCCTAGGACAGGCATTTAAAAACATTCAGTACTTC. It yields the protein CASSLGQAFKNIQYF.

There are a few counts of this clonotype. The CDR3 region has the DNA TGTGCCAGCAGCCAAGAGGATGACAGCTACCCCTACGAGCAGTACTTC. Translated, it gives CASSQEDDSYPYEQYF. The rearrangement joins TRBV14 to TRBJ2-7; D is possibly TRBD1 (5 bases). This CDR3 has 16 residues. Per germline, CDR1 SGHDN and CDR2 FVKESK. Trimming removed 0 bases at V and 2 bases at J, with 14 bases between.

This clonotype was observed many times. In nucleotides, the CDR3 is TGTGCCAGCAGTCCCCCGGGACTCCGCACAGATACGCAGTATTTT. Translation gives CASSPPGLRTDTQYF. The gene calls are TRBV12-3 or TRBV12-4 and TRBJ2-3; weak D call: TRBD2 (6 bases). V shed 5 bases and J shed 1 base, with 13 bases lying between them. This CDR3 comprises 15 residues.

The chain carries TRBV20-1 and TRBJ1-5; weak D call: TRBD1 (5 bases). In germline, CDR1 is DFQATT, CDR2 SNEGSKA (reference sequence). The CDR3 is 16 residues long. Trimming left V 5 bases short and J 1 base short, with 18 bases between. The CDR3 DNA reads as TGCAGTGCTTATAAGGGCCAGGGACGGAGCAATCAGCCCCAGCATTTT. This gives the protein CSAYKGQGRSNQPQHF.

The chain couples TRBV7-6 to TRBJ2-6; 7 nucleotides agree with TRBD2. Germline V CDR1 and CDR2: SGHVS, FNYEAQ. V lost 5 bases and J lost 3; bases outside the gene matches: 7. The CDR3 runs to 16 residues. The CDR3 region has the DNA TGTGCCAGCAGCCCCGCGGGGGTGAGTGGGGCCAACGTCCTGACTTTC. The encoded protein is CASSPAGVSGANVLTF. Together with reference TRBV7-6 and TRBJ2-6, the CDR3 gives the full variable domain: GAGVSQSPRYKVTKRGQDVALRCDPISGHVSLYWYRQALGQGPEFLTYFNYEAQQDKSGLPNDRFSAERPEGSISTLTIQRTEQRDSAMYRCASSPAGVSGANVLTFGAGSRLTVL.

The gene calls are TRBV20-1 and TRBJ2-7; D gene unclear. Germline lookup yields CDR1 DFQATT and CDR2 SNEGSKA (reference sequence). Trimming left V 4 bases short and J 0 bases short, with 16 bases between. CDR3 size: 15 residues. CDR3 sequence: CSAKDPASISYEQYV. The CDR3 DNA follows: TGCAGTGCTAAAGACCCAGCATCTATCTCCTACGAGCAGTACGTC.

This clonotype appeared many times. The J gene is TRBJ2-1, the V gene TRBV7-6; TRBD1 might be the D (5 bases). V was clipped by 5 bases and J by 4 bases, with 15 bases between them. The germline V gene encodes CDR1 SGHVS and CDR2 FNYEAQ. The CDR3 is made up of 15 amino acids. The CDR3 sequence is CASSQTEDPYNEQFF. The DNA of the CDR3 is TGTGCCAGCAGCCAGACAGAGGACCCGTACAATGAGCAGTTCTTC.

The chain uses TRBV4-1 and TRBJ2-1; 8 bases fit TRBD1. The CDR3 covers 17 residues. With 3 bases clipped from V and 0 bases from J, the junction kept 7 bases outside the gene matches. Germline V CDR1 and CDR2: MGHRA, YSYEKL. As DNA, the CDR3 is TGCGCCAGCAGCCAGTATACAGGGGGAAGCTCCTACAATGAGCAGTTCTTC. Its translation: CASSQYTGGSSYNEQFF.